This TCR beta chain was sequenced during a study of T-cell memory formation after mild COVID-19. Points from the study as a whole: Clones shrinking between day 15 and 85 showed a balanced CD4/CD8 split, and those that grew later tilted toward CD4+. Researchers could not confirm that second-wave clones peaking on day 37 targeted SARS-CoV-2. Some responding clones appeared in pre-infection memory, suggesting cross-reactive memory joined.

5'RACE primed at constant segments yielded TCR alpha and TCR beta cDNA libraries bearing sample barcodes and UMIs. MiXCR was run by TCRdb on the 5' RACE reads, yielding one entry per CDR3 protein. The data hold roughly 100,000 distinct CDR3 sequences, with about 17% observed a single time. Germline-derived CDR1 and CDR2 are KGHDR and SFDVKD. J lost 6 bases, V lost 5 bases, and 18 bases had no gene match. The CDR3 loop spans 19 amino acids. Of note for this clonotype: The antigen is not known.

The chain recombines TRBV24-1 with TRBJ2-1; 10 bases map to TRBD2. The receptor was derived from an adult woman who had mild COVID-19 (a few samples of this study predate the infection). Cell type and time point are not known. Material: PBMCs or a T cell subset sorted from them (not recorded which). The DNA of the CDR3 is TGTGCCACCAGTGCCAGTCAGAGAGAAGCGGGAGGGCCGAGCAATGAGCAGTTCTTC. Translating gives CATSASQREAGGPSNEQFF.